The rows below give T cell receptor beta chains drawn from one sample of a study of blood T cell repertoires in COVID-19. Assay used: immunoSEQ multiplex PCR; TCRdb lists only in-frame clones, some missing. The table includes 75,000 to 80,000 clones, approximately 81% detected once. The material sequenced was peripheral blood. Receptor source: a woman aged 55-70 years with acute or convalescent COVID-19. Both conserved end residues are part of each CDR3. Each record gives: J gene, D gene, clone size, V gene, CDR3 DNA, CDR3 protein. The D gene is left open where the match is weak. Only part of the rows carry a size: once, few, many, or a class if the clone is expanded.

>TRBJ2-3|.|.|TRBV24-1
TGTGCCACCAATCCAGGCCTTAGCACAGATACGCAGTATTTT
CATNPGLSTDTQYF
>TRBJ1-3|.|.|TRBV4-1
TGCGCCAGCAGCCAAGAGTTAGGGGCTGGAAACACCATATATTTT
CASSQELGAGNTIYF
>TRBJ1-3|.|.|TRBV2
TGTGCCAGCTTCCTCTCGAGGGTGGCAGCCTCTGGAAACACCATATATTTT
CASFLSRVAASGNTIYF
>TRBJ1-4|.|.|TRBV7-2
TGTGCCAGCAGCCTTACAGGGACAACTAATGAAAAACTGTTTTTT
CASSLTGTTNEKLFF
>TRBJ1-3|.|.|TRBV7-2
TGTGCCAGCAGCTTCAGGGGCGCTGCTGGAAACACCATATATTTT
CASSFRGAAGNTIYF
>TRBJ2-3|.|.|TRBV24-1
TGTGCCACCAGTGATCCGCTGGACACCAAACAGTATTTT
CATSDPLDTKQYF
>TRBJ2-7|TRBD1|.|TRBV5-1
TGCGCCAGCAGCTTGAATCTTCAGGGGGAAGGCTACGAGCAGTACTTC
CASSLNLQGEGYEQYF
>TRBJ1-2|TRBD1|.|TRBV10-3
TGTGCCATCAGTGACCCGACCCCGGGACAGAGGAGGGGTGGCTACACCTTC
CAISDPTPGQRRGGYTF
>TRBJ1-2|TRBD1|.|TRBV6-4
TGTGCCAGCAGTGACGGGCAAGGGGGACAGGGTTTTGGCTACACCTTC
CASSDGQGGQGFGYTF
>TRBJ2-2|.|once|TRBV30
TGTGCCTGGAGTGCCTATAACACCGGGGAGCTGTTTTTT
CAWSAYNTGELFF
>TRBJ1-2|TRBD1|.|TRBV5-4
TGTGCCAGCAGACCGGGACAGGAGGATGGCTACACCTTC
CASRPGQEDGYTF
>TRBJ1-5|TRBD1|.|TRBV19
TGTGCCAGTAGTCCCCGGGGGACAGGGGCTAATCAGCCCCAGCATTTT
CASSPRGTGANQPQHF
>TRBJ2-2|TRBD2|.|TRBV5-1
TGCGCCAGCAGCCCAGCGGGGGGGGGCAACACCGGGGAGCTGTTTTTT
CASSPAGGGNTGELFF
>TRBJ1-4|.|few|TRBV15
TGTGCCACCAGCGGGGGCAGGGGCGGAGAAAAACTGTTTTTT
CATSGGRGGEKLFF
>TRBJ1-2|.|.|TRBV6-6
TGTGCCAGCAGAGCTCAGGAGGGGGGCTACACCTTC
CASRAQEGGYTF
>TRBJ1-2|.|.|TRBV2
TGTGCCAGCAGTGCGACAGCTTTGGACTATGGCTACACCTTC
CASSATALDYGYTF
>TRBJ1-2|.|.|TRBV5-1
TGCGCCAGCAGCTTGGATCCCAGGGGAAGTCGGAGCAATGGCTACACCTTC
CASSLDPRGSRSNGYTF
>TRBJ1-6|.|.|TRBV3-1/TRBV3-2
TGTGCCAGCAGCCTACCCGGACAGAATTCACCCCTCCACTTT
CASSLPGQNSPLHF
>TRBJ1-3|.|.|TRBV18
TGTGCCAGCTCGATGGCCAGCTCTGGAAACACCATATATTTT
CASSMASSGNTIYF
>TRBJ1-5|.|.|TRBV29-1
TGCAGCGTATGGACAGATAGCAATCAGCCCCAGCATTTT
CSVWTDSNQPQHF
>TRBJ1-3|.|.|TRBV13
TGTGCCAGCAGCTTACGGGGAGGAAACACCATATATTTT
CASSLRGGNTIYF
>TRBJ2-5|.|.|TRBV7-2
TGTGCCAGCAGCTTAGGGGGCTCGACGGAGACCCAGTACTTC
CASSLGGSTETQYF